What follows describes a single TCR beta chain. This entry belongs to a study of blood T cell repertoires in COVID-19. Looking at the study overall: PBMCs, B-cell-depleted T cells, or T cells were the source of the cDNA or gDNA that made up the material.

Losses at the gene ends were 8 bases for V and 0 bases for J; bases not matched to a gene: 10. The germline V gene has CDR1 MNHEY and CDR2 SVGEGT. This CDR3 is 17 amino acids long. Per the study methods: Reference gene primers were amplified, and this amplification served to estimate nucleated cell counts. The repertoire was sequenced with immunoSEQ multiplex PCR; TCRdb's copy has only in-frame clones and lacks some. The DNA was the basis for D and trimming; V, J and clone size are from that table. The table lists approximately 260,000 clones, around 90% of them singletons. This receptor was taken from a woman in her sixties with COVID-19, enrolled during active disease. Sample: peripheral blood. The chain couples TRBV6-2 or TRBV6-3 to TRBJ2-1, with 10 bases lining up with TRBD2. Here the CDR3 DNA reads TGTGCCAGCCGCCTGGCTAGCGGGGGAGCCTCCTACAATGAGCAGTTCTTC. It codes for CASRLASGGASYNEQFF.